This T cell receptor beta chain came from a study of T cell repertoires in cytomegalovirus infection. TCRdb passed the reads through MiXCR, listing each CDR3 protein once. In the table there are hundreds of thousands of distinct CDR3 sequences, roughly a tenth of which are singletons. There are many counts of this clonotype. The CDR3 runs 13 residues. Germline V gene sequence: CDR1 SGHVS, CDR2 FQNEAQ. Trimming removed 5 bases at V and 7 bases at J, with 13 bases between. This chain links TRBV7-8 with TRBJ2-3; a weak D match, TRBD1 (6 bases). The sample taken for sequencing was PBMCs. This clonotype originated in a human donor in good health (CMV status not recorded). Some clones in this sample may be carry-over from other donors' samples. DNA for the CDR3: TGTGCCAGCAGCCTTCGAAGGGGGAATACGCAGTATTTT. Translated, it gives CASSLRRGNTQYF.